This T cell receptor (beta chain) was sequenced during a study of beta chain features in type 1 diabetes. Study overall: Analysis included 95 million to 140 million sorted cells drawn from all samples. Study results and limitations: Insertions at VDJ junctions were less frequent in type 1 diabetes patients. These patients also deleted more nucleotides at the same junctions.

A few counts support this clone. The antigen remains unidentified. Researchers reported sorting CD4+ naive, central memory, regulatory and stem cell-like memory cells via CD45RO/CCR7/CD25/CD127/CD95/CD27. Expressed TCRB transcripts were sequenced, since all the RNA that had been isolated was reverse transcribed. Repertoires were generated with immunoSEQ multiplex PCR, while TCRdb's copy carries only in-frame clones and drops some. The table lists 400,000 to 550,000 clones, about an eighth of them singletons, with 0.04% to 0.05% in the top ten. Germline CDR1 reads SGHRS; CDR2 reads YFSETQ. This CDR3 has 14 residues. Trimming stripped 5 bases from V and 2 bases from J, with 12 bases between.

The origin of this receptor is a woman aged 18-29 years in good health. The chain has TRBV5-1 and TRBJ2-3; D is ambiguous. Sequencing input: naive CD4+ T cells from blood. Written as DNA, the CDR3 is TGCGCCAGCAGTTCCGGGTCCGCCACAGATACGCAGTATTTT. Protein product: CASSSGSATDTQYF.